The next 13 T cell receptor beta chains were all read from a single sample in a study of OX40 agonist ivuxolimab in advanced cancers. Sequencing was performed with immunoSEQ multiplex PCR; in TCRdb, only in-frame clones are kept and a portion is missing. The table has more than 50,000 clones, roughly nine tenths seen once. Sequenced material: CD4+ or CD8+ T cells sorted from blood, taken in a trial of the OX40 agonist ivuxolimab. The receptors stem from an adult with an advanced solid tumor such as melanoma, head and neck, liver or kidney cancer.

This rearrangement joins TRBV7-9 to TRBJ1-2; D is ambiguous. Germline CDR1 reads SEHNR; CDR2 reads FQNEAQ (reference sequence). CDR3 length: 14 amino acids. The ends were cut back, 2 bases at V and 8 bases at J, with 15 bases in the middle. The CDR3 here is CASSLIRGQEGYTF. The CDR3 region has the DNA TGTGCCAGCAGCTTAATAAGAGGTCAAGAAGGCTACACCTTC.

This clone was observed a single time. The chain joins TRBV14 to TRBJ2-1; 9 bases match TRBD2. CDR3 size: 16 residues. The V and J ends lost 2 bases and 4 bases, in that order; junction bases with no gene match: 6. Germline loops: CDR1 SGHDN, CDR2 FVKESK. The CDR3 is CASSQPALAGYNEQFF. For the CDR3, the DNA is TGTGCCAGCAGCCAACCGGCACTAGCGGGTTACAATGAGCAGTTCTTC. Looking up the rest from reference TRBV14 and TRBJ2-1 gives the full variable domain: EAGVTQFPSHSVIEKGQTVTLRCDPISGHDNLYWYRRVMGKEIKFLLHFVKESKQDESGMPNNRFLAERTGGTYSTLKVQPAELEDSGVYFCASSQPALAGYNEQFFGPGTRLTVL.

The chain joins TRBV18 to TRBJ2-1; possibly TRBD2 for D (6 bases). Deletions cut 1 base from V and 0 bases from J, with 19 bases between. The V gene's germline CDR1 is KGHSH and CDR2 LQKENI. The CDR3 has 19 residues. The CDR3 DNA reads as TGTGCCAGCTCACCACGTACGGGGACTCTGTTGAGCTCCTACAATGAGCAGTTCTTC. Amino acids: CASSPRTGTLLSSYNEQFF.

This chain links TRBV13 with TRBJ2-7; a possible D gene is TRBD2 (5 bases). CDR1 PRHDT and CDR2 FYEKMQ come from the germline V gene (reference sequence). V was trimmed by 6 bases and J by 5 bases, leaving 14 bases between them. This CDR3 contains 13 residues. CDR3 amino acids: CASSLGSAHEQYF. The CDR3 coding sequence is TGTGCCAGCAGTTTGGGGAGTGCCCACGAGCAGTACTTC.

The chain uses TRBV19 and TRBJ2-3; perhaps D is TRBD1 or TRBD2 (6 bases each). The CDR3 has 15 amino acids. Trimming took 9 bases from V and 3 from J, leaving 19 bases between them. Germline-derived CDR1 and CDR2 are LNHDA and SQIVND (reference sequence). CDR3 protein: CASNTFGGKTDTQYF. CDR3 bases: TGTGCCAGCAACACCTTCGGGGGCAAAACAGATACGCAGTATTTT.

The chain links TRBV7-3 to TRBJ2-5; either TRBD1 or TRBD2 may fit D (5 bases each). Germline V gene lookup returns CDR1 SGHTA and CDR2 FQGTGA. The CDR3 consists of 16 residues. Trimming removed 1 base at V and 7 bases at J, with 19 bases between. The CDR3 loop is CASSLSPSGGGGTQYF. CDR3 coding DNA: TGTGCCAGCAGCTTAAGCCCCTCCGGAGGTGGGGGGACCCAGTACTTC.

This clone has just one count. The genes are TRBV6-6 and TRBJ1-2; D remains ambiguous. The CDR3 is 13 residues long. V lost 4 bases and J lost 4, with 10 bases in between. Germline V lookup: CDR1 MNHNY, CDR2 SVGAGI (reference sequence). This chain's CDR3 is CASSSREFYGYTF. The CDR3 region has the DNA TGTGCCAGCAGTTCAAGGGAGTTCTATGGCTACACCTTC.

This chain uses TRBV5-1 with TRBJ1-2; D might be TRBD1 (5 bases). Germline V lookup: CDR1 SGHRS, CDR2 YFSETQ. The V gene lost 0 bases and the J gene lost 5 bases, with 11 bases spanning the gap. The CDR3 runs to 14 residues. CDR3 nucleotide sequence: TGCGCCAGCAGCTTGGGGGCAGAGGGGTATGGCTACACCTTC. Translating it yields CASSLGAEGYGYTF.

The chain uses TRBV7-3 and TRBJ2-3; 7 positions agree with TRBD2. CDR1 and CDR2 (germline): SGHTA, FQGTGA. This CDR3 has 15 amino acids. V shed 0 bases, J shed 4 bases, and the junction held 4 bases outside the gene matches. CDR3 protein: CASSLTSGGADTQYF. The CDR3 DNA follows: TGTGCCAGCAGCTTAACGTCGGGGGGAGCAGATACGCAGTATTTT.

This chain connects TRBV9 to TRBJ2-1, with 9 bases matching TRBD2. This CDR3 contains 16 residues. V shed 4 bases and J 4 bases; nucleotides not matched to a gene: 9. Germline loops: CDR1 SGDLS, CDR2 YYNGEE. In nucleotides, the CDR3 is TGTGCCAGCAGCCTTATAGCGGGAGAATATTACAATGAGCAGTTCTTC. This gives the protein CASSLIAGEYYNEQFF.

This rearrangement joins TRBV27 to TRBJ2-7; TRBD1 matches 10 bases. Germline V lookup: CDR1 MNHEY, CDR2 SMNVEV (reference sequence). CDR3 length: 15 amino acids. Trimming cost V 7 bases and J 7 bases; bases outside gene matches: 13. Written as DNA, the CDR3 is TGTGCCAGCAAGGACAGGGGGGTTTTACTGGGGGAGCAGTACTTC. This translates into CASKDRGVLLGEQYF.

The chain joins TRBV15 to TRBJ2-7; D is perhaps TRBD2 (5 bases). Trimming pared 0 bases from V and 4 bases from J, leaving 7 bases between. Germline V lookup: CDR1 LNHNV, CDR2 YYDKDF (reference sequence). This CDR3 contains 13 residues. The CDR3, as DNA: TGTGCCACCAGCAGAGATCGGGGATACGAGCAGTACTTC. This gives the protein CATSRDRGYEQYF.

The chain uses TRBV11-1 and TRBJ2-3, with TRBD2 identical over 9 bases. This CDR3 has 14 amino acids. V lost 3 bases, J lost 7 bases, and 5 bases stayed unmatched. Germline CDR1 and CDR2: SGHAT and FQDESV (reference sequence). The CDR3 loop is CASSFPGLANTQYF. CDR3 DNA: TGTGCCAGCAGCTTTCCCGGACTAGCGAATACGCAGTATTTT.